Shown below are 27 T cell receptor beta chains from a single sample sequenced in a study of multiple sclerosis patients with progressive multifocal leukoencephalopathy. This table comes from immunoSEQ multiplex PCR, and its TCRdb copy is limited to in-frame clones, with some not included. This table holds 25,000 to 35,000 clones, around 85% found once. Time point: time of PML onset. This sample comprised PBMCs, obtained from a patient treated with natalizumab. Receptors were obtained from a woman aged 25 to 39 with progressive multifocal leukoencephalopathy.

The chain's CDR3 is CSVDRLAGGPGGTDTQYF. The CDR3 nucleotides read TGCAGCGTTGACAGACTAGCGGGAGGGCCTGGGGGTACAGATACGCAGTATTTT. This sequence joins TRBV29-1 and TRBJ2-3; 14 nucleotides agree with TRBD2. CDR1 SQVTM and CDR2 ANQGSEA come from the germline V gene. This CDR3 contains 18 residues. The V gene end was trimmed by 3 bases and the J gene end by 3 bases; junction bases not matched to a gene: 11.

The CDR3 DNA sequence: TGCGCCAGCAGCCAGGAGAAGACTAGCGGGGGTTACGAGCAGTACTTC. It translates to CASSQEKTSGGYEQYF. The V gene is TRBV4-1, the J gene TRBJ2-7; 12 nucleotides line up with TRBD2. CDR3 length: 16 amino acids. Germline trimming cut 3 bases from V and 4 bases from J; bases unmatched to any gene: 7. Germline values: CDR1 MGHRA, CDR2 YSYEKL.

Concerning this clone itself: A read error may account for a junction end that differs from germline. In nucleotides, the CDR3 is TGTGCCAGCAGCCCGATAGGGGTCCGGGACAGTGACTTC. It translates to CASSPIGVRDSDF. The chain has TRBV7-8 and TRBJ2-7; 7 bases agree with TRBD1. This CDR3 comprises 13 residues. Germline CDR1 and CDR2: SGHVS and FQNEAQ.

This clone was seen just once. The V and J genes are TRBV28 and TRBJ1-6; D gene ambiguous. The CDR3 consists of 12 residues. V dropped 6 bases and J dropped 10 bases, with 10 bases sitting between them. Looked up from germline, CDR1 is MDHEN and CDR2 is SYDVKM. The CDR3 coding sequence is TGTGCCAGCAGAGGATCAGTCTCACCCCTCCACTTT. It translates to CASRGSVSPLHF. The entire variable domain, with the rest obtained from reference TRBV28 and TRBJ1-6, is as follows: DVKVTQSSRYLVKRTGEKVFLECVQDMDHENMFWYRQDPGLGLRLIYFSYDVKMKEKGDIPEGYSVSREKKERFSLILESASTNQTSMYLCASRGSVSPLHFGNGTRLTVT.

The genes are TRBV10-2 and TRBJ2-6; D is ambiguous. Deletions cut 5 bases from V and 5 bases from J, with 25 bases between. Germline V gives CDR1 WSHSY, CDR2 SAAADI. This CDR3 has 19 amino acids. The CDR3 DNA is TGCGCCAGCAGTTGCGCAAGCACTTCTAACAGAAGTCGGGCCAACGTCCTGACTTTC. Translating it yields CASSCASTSNRSRANVLTF.

The CDR3 sequence is CASSLGPAGNSPLHF. For the CDR3, the DNA is TGTGCCAGCAGTTTAGGCCCGGCCGGGAATTCACCCCTCCACTTT. V usage is TRBV27 and J usage is TRBJ1-6, with no clear D. The V gene lost 2 bases and the J gene lost 7 bases, with 12 bases spanning the gap. CDR3 length: 15 residues. Germline loops: CDR1 MNHEY, CDR2 SMNVEV (reference sequence).

The V and J genes are TRBV7-3 and TRBJ2-3, with D possibly TRBD1 on 5 matching bases. The germline CDR1 and CDR2 sequences are SGHTA and FQGTGA. The length of the CDR3 is 13 residues. The V gene lost 6 bases and the J gene lost 4 bases, with 11 bases spanning the gap. The CDR3 region is CASSPPGSDTQYF. The CDR3, as DNA: TGTGCCAGCAGTCCCCCAGGGTCAGATACGCAGTATTTT.

This rearrangement joins TRBV5-4 to TRBJ2-3; D is perhaps TRBD1 or TRBD2 (5 bases each). Germline-derived CDR1 and CDR2 are SGHNT and YYREEE (reference sequence). The CDR3 contains 15 residues. Trimming took 4 bases from V and 2 from J, leaving 14 bases between them. For the CDR3, the DNA is TGTGCCAGCAGCGGGACCGGTTCAATCACAGATACGCAGTATTTT. This codes for CASSGTGSITDTQYF.

The rearrangement links TRBV10-2 to TRBJ2-1; 9 bases match TRBD1. Germline-derived CDR1 and CDR2 are WSHSY and SAAADI. The length of the CDR3 is 15 residues. The J segment lost 4 bases and the V segment lost 6 bases, leaving 7 bases of the junction unmatched. CDR3 loop: CASSGTGTPYNEQFF. Written as DNA, the CDR3 is TGCGCCAGCAGCGGGACAGGGACGCCATACAATGAGCAGTTCTTC.

The rearrangement uses TRBV9 and TRBJ2-1, with TRBD2 matching over 7 bases. V shed 0 bases and J 6 bases; nucleotides not matched to a gene: 3. Germline CDR1 is SGDLS and CDR2 is YYNGEE. This CDR3 has 14 residues. The CDR3 sequence: CASSVEVAGNEQFF. The CDR3 DNA sequence: TGTGCCAGCAGCGTAGAGGTAGCGGGCAATGAGCAGTTCTTC.

This clone was seen only once. This sequence joins TRBV6-1 and TRBJ2-2, with D perhaps TRBD1 (6 bases). This CDR3 spans 14 amino acids. V lost 4 bases to trimming and J lost 6 bases, with 12 bases between them. Germline V lookup: CDR1 MNHNS, CDR2 SASEGT. In nucleotides, the CDR3 is TGTGCCAGCAGTGCTAGAACAGGGTCCGGGGAGCTGTTTTTT. Protein: CASSARTGSGELFF.

The V call is TRBV7-2, the J call TRBJ2-5, with 12 bases identical to TRBD2. The ends lost 10 bases at V and 5 bases at J; junction bases unmatched: 11. The CDR3 totals 15 residues. The germline V gene encodes CDR1 SGHTA and CDR2 FQGNSA. The CDR3 sequence: CATPGGTSGRETQYF. CDR3 DNA sequence: TGTGCCACCCCGGGGGGGACTAGCGGGCGGGAGACCCAGTACTTC.

This chain links TRBV14 with TRBJ1-1; 8 positions agree with TRBD1. Per the germline V gene, CDR1 is SGHDN and CDR2 is FVKESK. J lost 3 bases, V lost 6 bases, and 9 bases had no gene match. The CDR3 runs 15 residues. As DNA, the CDR3 is TGTGCCAGCAGTCTCGACCAGGGGGCTTACACTGAAGCTTTCTTT. This encodes CASSLDQGAYTEAFF. The complete variable domain, with remaining parts taken from reference TRBV14 and TRBJ1-1, reads EAGVTQFPSHSVIEKGQTVTLRCDPISGHDNLYWYRRVMGKEIKFLLHFVKESKQDESGMPNNRFLAERTGGTYSTLKVQPAELEDSGVYFCASSLDQGAYTEAFFGQGTRLTVV.

This clone was seen just once. The chain carries TRBV7-2 and TRBJ1-5; D perhaps matches TRBD1 (5 bases). Germline CDR1 is SGHTA and CDR2 is FQGNSA. The CDR3 runs 13 residues. Trimming took off 1 base at V and 6 bases at J, with 7 bases between the two ends. The CDR3 sequence is CASSLEGTQPQHF. The CDR3 nucleotides read TGTGCCAGCAGCTTAGAAGGGACTCAGCCCCAGCATTTT.

V gene TRBV4-2 combines with J gene TRBJ2-2; 13 bases are a match to TRBD2. The germline gives CDR1 LGHNA, CDR2 YNFKEQ. The CDR3 is made up of 17 amino acids. Trimming at V came to 5 bases and at J to 5 bases, leaving 8 bases not matched to a gene. This chain's CDR3 is CASSAGTSGAATGELFF. Here the CDR3 DNA reads TGTGCCAGCAGCGCAGGGACTAGCGGGGCCGCTACCGGGGAGCTGTTTTTT.

This chain links TRBV6-1 with TRBJ2-1; 8 bases match TRBD1. CDR1 MNHNS and CDR2 SASEGT come from the germline V gene. The ends lost 2 bases at V and 4 bases at J; junction bases unmatched: 7. The CDR3 length is 16 residues. CDR3 region: CASSEWGTGSYNEQFF. CDR3 nucleotides: TGTGCCAGCAGTGAATGGGGGACAGGTTCTTACAATGAGCAGTTCTTC.

This chain connects TRBV5-5 to TRBJ1-1, with unresolved D. CDR1 and CDR2 from the germline V gene are SGHKS and YYEKEE (reference sequence). This CDR3 is 14 amino acids long. V lost 0 bases, J lost 1 base, and 7 bases lay in between. CDR3 in DNA: TGTGCCAGCAGCTTGGAGATGAGGAACACTGAAGCTTTCTTT. Its protein is CASSLEMRNTEAFF.

This clone was recorded once. The V call is TRBV27, the J call TRBJ2-3, with 7 bases identical to TRBD1. This CDR3 comprises 14 residues. The germline V gene encodes CDR1 MNHEY and CDR2 SMNVEV (reference sequence). V was pared by 5 bases and J by 5 bases, with 7 bases of the junction left unmatched. The CDR3 protein is CASSPTGFLDTQYF. Written as DNA, the CDR3 is TGTGCCAGCAGTCCGACAGGGTTTCTAGATACGCAGTATTTT.

This clone has only a few counts. V usage is TRBV5-1 and J usage is TRBJ1-1, with D tentatively TRBD1 (6 bases). Germline CDR1 reads SGHRS; CDR2 reads YFSETQ. The CDR3 length is 15 residues. Trimming stripped 6 bases from V and 4 bases from J, with 19 bases between. CDR3 region: CASTPGGGVITEAFF. In DNA, the CDR3 is TGCGCCAGCACCCCCGGAGGGGGGGTAATCACTGAAGCTTTCTTT.

With respect to this clone: This CDR3 is also generated by other DNA sequences in the sample. The rearrangement uses TRBV9 and TRBJ2-2, with 10 bases aligning to TRBD2. The CDR3 runs 19 residues. With 0 bases clipped from V and 5 bases from J, the junction kept 13 bases outside the gene matches. CDR1 and CDR2 from the germline V gene are SGDLS and YYNGEE. CDR3 sequence reads: CASSVAFGRAGGRTGELFF. The CDR3 bases are TGTGCCAGCAGCGTAGCGTTTGGTCGAGCGGGGGGGCGGACCGGGGAGCTGTTTTTT.

This clone was found once. The rearrangement uses TRBV10-3 and TRBJ2-5; D tentatively fits TRBD1 or TRBD2 (5 bases each). The tail of the sequence fits TRBJ2-7 better, so the J call may be wrong. In germline, CDR1 is ENHRY, CDR2 SYGVKD. The CDR3 totals 14 residues. CDR3 in DNA: TGTGCCATCAGTGAGTCGCGAGGGGACTACGAGCAGTACTTC. Protein product: CAISESRGDYEQYF.

The chain uses TRBV4-2 and TRBJ1-4; D is uncertain. Trimming cost V 1 base and J 8 bases, with 17 bases left between them. The CDR3 runs 16 residues. Looked up from germline, CDR1 is LGHNA and CDR2 is YNFKEQ. In DNA form, the CDR3 reads TGTGCCAGCAGCCAAGTTGAAAGGGCGGTTGGGGAAAAACTGTTTTTT. Its protein product is CASSQVERAVGEKLFF.

The chain has TRBV30 and TRBJ1-6, with D uncertain. This CDR3 comprises 11 residues. Germline V lookup: CDR1 GTSNPN, CDR2 SVGIG (reference sequence). Trimming left V 3 bases short and J 7 bases short, with 4 bases between. The CDR3 sequence is CAWRGNSPLHF. Here the CDR3 DNA reads TGTGCCTGGAGGGGGAATTCACCCCTCCACTTT. The variable domain in full, with the rest retrieved from reference TRBV30 and TRBJ1-6, is SQTIHQWPATLVQPVGSPLSLECTVEGTSNPNLYWYRQAAGRGLQLLFYSVGIGQISSEVPQNLSASRPQDRQFILSSKKLLLSDSGFYLCAWRGNSPLHFGNGTRLTVT.

This chain uses TRBV18 with TRBJ1-1; 10 positions agree with TRBD1. J lost 5 bases, V lost 2 bases, and 14 bases had no gene match. Germline values: CDR1 KGHSH, CDR2 LQKENI. The CDR3 covers 18 residues. CDR3 region: CASSPRSGGRTGGTEAFF. CDR3 in DNA: TGTGCCAGCTCACCAAGAAGTGGTGGTAGGACAGGGGGGACTGAAGCTTTCTTT.

The V call is TRBV28, the J call TRBJ1-3; unclear D gene. V shed 10 bases and J shed 0 bases, with 10 bases lying between them. Germline values: CDR1 MDHEN, CDR2 SYDVKM. The CDR3 sequence is 13 residues long. CDR3 sequence reads: CAIGPSSGNTIYF. CDR3 sequence (DNA): TGTGCCATCGGACCTAGCTCTGGAAACACCATATATTTT.

This clone has only one observation. This chain connects TRBV7-8 to TRBJ2-5; 8 bases agree with TRBD2. V dropped 5 bases and J dropped 5; count of bases not matched to a gene: 10. Germline-derived CDR1 and CDR2 are SGHVS and FQNEAQ. The CDR3 length is 15 residues. CDR3 nucleotides: TGTGCCAGCAGCCCGGGGGGGCTAGCGGGCGAGACCCAGTACTTC. Protein product: CASSPGGLAGETQYF.

The J gene is TRBJ2-2, the V gene TRBV5-5; tentative D call: TRBD2 (6 bases). The V gene lost 9 bases and the J gene lost 0 bases, with 21 bases spanning the gap. The germline CDR1 and CDR2 sequences are SGHKS and YYEKEE (reference sequence). This CDR3 comprises 17 residues. CDR3 residues: CATHIPIGGTNTGELFF. Here the CDR3 DNA reads TGTGCCACCCATATCCCCATCGGCGGGACGAACACCGGGGAGCTGTTTTTT.